Listed below are T cell receptor beta chains from one sample, sequenced in a study of glioma-infiltrating T cells. TCRdb ran MiXCR on the multiplex PCR reads and lists one entry per CDR3 protein. The table lists over 140,000 distinct CDR3 sequences, about two fifths of them singletons. The specimen sequenced was glioma tissue, nonneoplastic brain tissue, or PBMCs (not recorded which). The receptors were gathered from a human donor with low-grade glioma or glioblastoma, undergoing nonglioma brain surgery, or in good health (not recorded which). Both conserved end residues are part of each CDR3. A D gene is named only where the DNA matches it firmly. A clone size is listed for some rows: how often the clone was seen (once, few, many), or a class if it is expanded.

v_call	clone_size	j_call	d_call	cdr3_aa	cdr3_nt
TRBV27	few	TRBJ1-2	NA	CASSSADGYTF	TGTGCCAGCAGTTCCGCGGATGGCTACACCTTC
TRBV6-1	many	TRBJ1-2	TRBD1	CASSWMGQGSYGYTF	TGTGCCAGCAGTTGGATGGGACAGGGTTCCTATGGCTACACCTTC
TRBV4-3	NA	TRBJ2-7	TRBD1	CASSQGQGTRYEQYF	TGCGCCAGCAGCCAAGGACAGGGGACCAGGTACGAGCAGTACTTC
TRBV6-6	NA	TRBJ2-7	NA	CASSYSLRARAYEQYF	TGTGCCAGCAGTTACTCGCTCCGGGCCCGAGCCTACGAGCAGTACTTC
TRBV7-2	few	TRBJ2-3	TRBD1	CASSLDRGQTDTQYF	TGTGCCAGCAGCTTAGACAGGGGGCAGACAGATACGCAGTATTTT
TRBV4-1	NA	TRBJ2-7	TRBD2	CASSQGTSGAYEQYF	TGCGCCAGCAGCCAAGGGACTAGCGGGGCCTACGAGCAGTACTTC
TRBV4-1	NA	TRBJ2-1	NA	CASSQERGDEQFF	TGCGCCAGCAGCCAAGAGAGGGGGGATGAGCAGTTCTTC
TRBV6-2/TRBV6-3	many	TRBJ2-1	TRBD2	CASIRGGSYNEQFF	TGTGCCAGCATCCGGGGGGGTTCCTACAATGAGCAGTTCTTC
TRBV2	many	TRBJ2-1	NA	CASSEESEYDNEQFF	TGTGCCAGCAGTGAAGAGAGCGAATACGACAATGAGCAGTTCTTC
TRBV7-2	many	TRBJ2-3	TRBD2	CASSPTSGGDTQYF	TGTGCCAGCAGCCCGACTAGCGGGGGGGATACGCAGTATTTT
TRBV6-1	many	TRBJ2-1	NA	CASRAPGGYNEQFF	TGTGCCAGCAGGGCACCTGGAGGATACAATGAGCAGTTCTTC
TRBV2	NA	TRBJ2-7	NA	CASSAAQGSYEQYF	TGTGCCAGCAGTGCGGCACAGGGCTCCTACGAGCAGTACTTC
TRBV20-1	NA	TRBJ2-1	NA	CSARGTDVSYNEQFF	TGCAGTGCTAGAGGAACGGACGTCTCCTACAATGAGCAGTTCTTC
TRBV19	NA	TRBJ2-1	NA	CASSLGPLEPPYNEQFF	TGTGCCAGTAGCCTTGGCCCCTTAGAGCCTCCCTACAATGAGCAGTTCTTC
TRBV27	NA	TRBJ2-3	NA	CASSLRPPGLKDTQYF	TGTGCCAGCAGTTTACGGCCTCCGGGGCTCAAAGATACGCAGTATTTT
TRBV15	few	TRBJ2-5	NA	CATSRGQETQYF	TGTGCCACCAGCAGAGGTCAAGAGACCCAGTACTTC
TRBV6-1	many	TRBJ2-3	NA	CASRAATDTQYF	TGTGCCAGCAGGGCAGCCACAGATACGCAGTATTTT
TRBV25-1	NA	TRBJ2-3	TRBD2	CASSAGGAPTQYF	TGTGCCAGCAGTGCCGGGGGGGCCCCTACGCAGTATTTT
TRBV7-2	few	TRBJ2-2	NA	CASSTQESGTGELFF	TGTGCCAGCAGCACTCAGGAGAGCGGCACCGGGGAGCTGTTTTTT
TRBV7-9	NA	TRBJ1-6	NA	CASSIIPGVDDSPLHF	TGTGCCAGCAGCATTATCCCGGGAGTCGATGATTCACCCCTCCACTTT
TRBV6-1	few	TRBJ2-3	NA	CASRQRDTSTDTQYF	TGTGCCAGCAGACAACGGGACACTAGCACAGATACGCAGTATTTT
TRBV6-5	NA	TRBJ1-5	TRBD1	CASSRSGGKGNQPQHF	TGTGCCAGCAGTCGATCAGGGGGAAAAGGCAATCAGCCCCAGCATTTT
TRBV15	many	TRBJ2-3	TRBD2	CATGERDTTDTQYF	TGTGCCACCGGGGAGCGGGATACAACAGATACGCAGTATTTT
TRBV3-1	NA	TRBJ2-5	NA	CASSQALARWETQYF	TGTGCCAGCAGCCAAGCCCTCGCCCGATGGGAGACCCAGTACTTC
TRBV20-1	NA	TRBJ1-1	NA	CSARDRGRTEAFF	TGCAGTGCTAGAGATCGTGGGAGGACTGAAGCTTTCTTT
TRBV12-3/TRBV12-4	NA	TRBJ2-1	NA	CASSLATWGNEQFF	TGTGCCAGCAGTTTGGCTACGTGGGGCAATGAGCAGTTCTTC
TRBV10-3	few	TRBJ1-1	NA	CAISGVYTEAFF	TGTGCCATCAGTGGGGTGTACACTGAAGCTTTCTTT
TRBV7-2	NA	TRBJ2-7	TRBD1	CASSFPLLRAGGKYEQYF	TGTGCCAGCAGCTTCCCCCTCCTTCGGGCAGGGGGTAAGTACGAGCAGTACTTC
TRBV12-3/TRBV12-4	once	TRBJ2-7	NA	CASSSRDGSYEQYF	TGTGCCAGCAGTTCCCGGGACGGCTCCTACGAGCAGTACTTC
TRBV6-1	NA	TRBJ1-4	NA	CASSEPPQQGATNEELFF	TGTGCCAGCAGTGAACCCCCACAACAGGGTGCAACTAATGAAGAACTGTTTTTT
TRBV27	few	TRBJ1-2	TRBD1	CASSSPQRQGASGYTF	TGTGCCAGCAGTTCACCACAAAGACAGGGGGCTTCTGGGTACACCTTC